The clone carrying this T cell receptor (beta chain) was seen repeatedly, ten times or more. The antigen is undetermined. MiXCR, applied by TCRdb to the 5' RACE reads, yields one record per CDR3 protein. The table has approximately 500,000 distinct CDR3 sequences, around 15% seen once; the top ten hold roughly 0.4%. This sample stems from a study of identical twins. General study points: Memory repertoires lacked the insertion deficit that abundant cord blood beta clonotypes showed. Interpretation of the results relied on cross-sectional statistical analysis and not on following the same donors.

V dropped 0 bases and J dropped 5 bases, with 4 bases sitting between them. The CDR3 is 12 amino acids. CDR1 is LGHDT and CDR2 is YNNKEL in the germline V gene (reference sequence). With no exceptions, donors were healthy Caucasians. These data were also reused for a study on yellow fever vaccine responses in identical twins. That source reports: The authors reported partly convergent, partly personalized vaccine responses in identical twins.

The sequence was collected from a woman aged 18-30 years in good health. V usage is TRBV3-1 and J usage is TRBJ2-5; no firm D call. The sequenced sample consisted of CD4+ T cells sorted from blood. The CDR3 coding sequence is TGTGCCAGCAGCCAAGATTCGGAGACCCAGTACTTC. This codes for CASSQDSETQYF.